What follows are 10 T cell receptor beta chains derived from one specimen sequenced in a study of cytomegalovirus exposure and HLA in healthy donors. 13 Jbeta primers and 60 Vbeta primers were used for the PCR. The table came from immunoSEQ multiplex PCR; TCRdb's copy has only in-frame clones and leaves some out. This table has approximately 150,000 clones, approximately 80% appearing once. The sequenced material came from PBMCs. All receptors derive from a woman aged 25 to 39 in good health and CMV-seronegative.

This sequence joins TRBV7-9 and TRBJ2-7, with TRBD1 as a possible D gene (6 bases). V was pared by 2 bases and J by 2 bases, with 10 bases between. Germline V gene data show CDR1 as SEHNR and CDR2 as FQNEAQ (reference sequence). CDR3 size: 14 residues. CDR3 amino acids: CASSLRDRTYEQYF. The CDR3 DNA reads TGTGCCAGCAGCTTACGCGACAGGACCTACGAGCAGTACTTC.

This clone appeared a single time. The V gene is TRBV28, the J gene TRBJ1-4; D is unresolved. Germline lookup yields CDR1 MDHEN and CDR2 SYDVKM. The CDR3 is made up of 13 amino acids. Trimming left V 6 bases short and J 7 bases short, with 12 bases between. CDR3 DNA sequence: TGTGCCAGCAGCGAGATGCGGGCTGAAAAACTGTTTTTT. Protein sequence: CASSEMRAEKLFF.

The V and J genes are TRBV27 and TRBJ2-7; D may be TRBD1 (6 bases). The V gene lost 4 bases and the J gene lost 2 bases, with 9 bases spanning the gap. CDR1 is MNHEY and CDR2 is SMNVEV in the germline V gene (reference sequence). The length of the CDR3 is 13 residues. In DNA, the CDR3 is TGTGCCAGCAGTTCCAGGGGCCCCTACGAGCAGTACTTC. Translated: CASSSRGPYEQYF.

The rearrangement joins TRBV4-1 to TRBJ2-7; TRBD2 matches 8 bases. The CDR3 consists of 14 residues. Per germline, CDR1 MGHRA and CDR2 YSYEKL. V was pared by 4 bases and J by 5 bases, with 7 bases of the junction left unmatched. The CDR3 is CASSLAGPRDEQYF. CDR3 nucleotides: TGCGCCAGCAGCCTAGCGGGGCCCAGGGACGAGCAGTACTTC.

Here the CDR3 DNA reads TGTGCCAGTATAGGTAGGGGGCATCGCGAGCAGTACTTC. It codes for CASIGRGHREQYF. The chain employs TRBV19 and TRBJ2-7; 7 bases are a match to TRBD1. V gave up 7 bases and J gave up 6 bases; unmatched junction bases: 9. Germline loops: CDR1 LNHDA, CDR2 SQIVND (reference sequence). CDR3 size: 13 residues.

The gene calls are TRBV4-1 and TRBJ2-7; 9 nucleotides match TRBD2. This CDR3 comprises 14 residues. V trimming: 3 bases; J trimming: 6 bases; junction bases outside the gene matches: 6. Germline loops: CDR1 MGHRA, CDR2 YSYEKL. The CDR3 is CASSQMREGGEQYF. CDR3 bases: TGCGCCAGCAGCCAGATGCGGGAGGGTGGCGAGCAGTACTTC.

This sequence joins TRBV28 and TRBJ1-2; maybe TRBD1 (6 bases). This CDR3 is 14 amino acids long. Germline values: CDR1 MDHEN, CDR2 SYDVKM. V lost 6 bases and J lost 4, with 15 bases in between. This chain's CDR3 is CASSAPDRSYGYTF. The CDR3 coding sequence is TGTGCCAGCAGCGCTCCCGACAGGTCCTATGGCTACACCTTC.

This chain uses TRBV27 with TRBJ2-1; D is uncertain. CDR3 length: 13 residues. Germline-derived CDR1 and CDR2 are MNHEY and SMNVEV (reference sequence). V was trimmed by 6 bases and J by 4 bases, leaving 10 bases between them. The CDR3 sequence: CASSSALYNEQFF. The CDR3 coding sequence is TGTGCCAGCAGCTCCGCGCTGTACAATGAGCAGTTCTTC.

The chain combines TRBV19 with TRBJ2-3, with no clear D. V lost 1 base to trimming and J lost 3 bases, with 8 bases between them. The CDR3 contains 14 residues. Germline CDR1 LNHDA, CDR2 SQIVND (reference sequence). The DNA for the CDR3 is TGTGCCAGTAGTATAGGCGGTAGGACAGATACGCAGTATTTT. Protein: CASSIGGRTDTQYF. Full variable domain (rest looked up from reference TRBV19 and TRBJ2-3): DGGITQSPKYLFRKEGQNVTLSCEQNLNHDAMYWYRQDPGQGLRLIYYSQIVNDFQKGDIAEGYSVSREKKESFPLTVTSAQKNPTAFYLCASSIGGRTDTQYFGPGTRLTVL.

The CDR3 is CASSLGGGRETQYF. CDR3 nucleotides: TGTGCCAGCAGCTTGGGGGGGGGTCGGGAGACCCAGTACTTC. J is TRBJ2-5 and V is TRBV13; the match to TRBD2 covers 7 bases. Losses at the gene ends were 3 bases for V and 5 bases for J; bases not matched to a gene: 6. The CDR3 covers 14 residues. The germline CDR1 and CDR2 sequences are PRHDT and FYEKMQ (reference sequence).